The 29 T cell receptor beta chains reported below all come from one sample, sequenced in a study of blood T cell repertoires in COVID-19. Some clones are missing from TCRdb's copy, which holds only in-frame ones; the method was immunoSEQ multiplex PCR. The data hold under 300,000 clones, with approximately 90% observed a single time. Sequencing was done on a sample of PBMCs or T cells enriched from blood (not recorded which). These receptors came from a human donor in a cohort exposed to, infected with or recovered from COVID-19 (not recorded which). The donor label of this sample is uncertain.

This sequence joins TRBV29-1 and TRBJ1-1, with 7 bases fitting TRBD1. Germline V gene lookup returns CDR1 SQVTM and CDR2 ANQGSEA. Germline trimming cut 5 bases from V and 0 bases from J; bases unmatched to any gene: 3. The CDR3 spans 13 residues. CDR3: CSVSTGMNTEAFF. The CDR3 coding sequence is TGCAGCGTTTCGACAGGGATGAACACTGAAGCTTTCTTT.

V gene TRBV5-1 combines with J gene TRBJ2-5, with D perhaps TRBD2 (5 bases). Per germline, CDR1 SGHRS and CDR2 YFSETQ. The CDR3 extends over 12 amino acids. The V end lost 4 bases, the J end lost 2 bases, and 6 bases lay between the germline ends. CDR3 region: CASSAGQETQYF. As DNA, the CDR3 is TGCGCCAGCAGCGCGGGTCAAGAGACCCAGTACTTC.

The chain joins TRBV30 to TRBJ2-2, with a possible D match to TRBD1 (6 bases). CDR3 length equals 11 residues. V lost 8 bases and J 7 bases, leaving 11 bases between the germline ends. The germline CDR1 and CDR2 sequences are GTSNPN and SVGIG (reference sequence). CDR3 nucleotide sequence: TGTGCCGAGAAGGGGGTCGGGGAGCTGTTTTTT. Translating gives CAEKGVGELFF.

The chain is built from TRBV21-1 and TRBJ1-4. TRBV21-1 is flagged as a pseudogene. The CDR3 covers 15 residues. In DNA form, the CDR3 reads TGTGCCAGCAGAAACCCGGAGACAACTAATGAAAAACTGTTTTTT. Its protein is CASRNPETTNEKLFF.

The chain recombines TRBV20-1 with TRBJ1-6, with D possibly matching TRBD1 (6 bases). This CDR3 spans 11 amino acids. The germline V gene encodes CDR1 DFQATT and CDR2 SNEGSKA (reference sequence). V lost 3 bases, J lost 17 bases, and 14 bases lay in between. The CDR3 DNA reads TGCAGTGCTAGCGCCCAGGGGCCCGTCCACTTT. It is translated as CSASAQGPVHF.

The chain is built from TRBV5-6 and TRBJ1-1; D perhaps matches TRBD1 (6 bases). This CDR3 is built from 15 residues. V dropped 7 bases and J dropped 0 bases, with 16 bases sitting between them. The germline gives CDR1 SGHDT, CDR2 YYEEEE. The CDR3 reads CASYVGAGVNTEAFF. CDR3 DNA sequence: TGTGCCAGCTATGTAGGGGCAGGGGTGAACACTGAAGCTTTCTTT.

The chain joins TRBV7-2 to TRBJ1-1; 7 bases fit TRBD1. V trimming: 4 bases; J trimming: 4 bases; junction bases outside the gene matches: 6. The length of the CDR3 is 14 residues. Germline CDR1 SGHTA, CDR2 FQGNSA. CDR3 sequence (DNA): TGTGCCAGCAGCTCCCTGGGACAGCGCACTGAAGCTTTCTTT. Translating gives CASSSLGQRTEAFF.

The chain joins TRBV2 to TRBJ2-7; 9 positions agree with TRBD2. This CDR3 has 15 residues. Looked up from germline, CDR1 is SNHLY and CDR2 is FYNNEI. With 0 bases clipped from V and 4 bases from J, the junction kept 4 bases outside the gene matches. CDR3 protein: CASSEARLADYEQYF. DNA of the CDR3: TGTGCCAGCAGTGAAGCGAGACTAGCGGATTACGAGCAGTACTTC. Full variable domain (outside the CDR3, taken from reference TRBV2 and TRBJ2-7): EPEVTQTPSHQVTQMGQEVILRCVPISNHLYFYWYRQILGQKVEFLVSFYNNEISEKSEIFDDQFSVERPDGSNFTLKIRSTKLEDSAMYFCASSEARLADYEQYFGPGTRLTVT.

The chain employs TRBV18 and TRBJ2-1; 8 bases fit TRBD1. There are 15 residues in the CDR3. CDR1 is KGHSH, CDR2 LQKENI, per germline. After removal of 5 bases from V and 0 bases from J, the junction contained 3 bases not matched to a gene. DNA of the CDR3: TGTGCCAGCTCAACGGGGACAGGCTCCTACAATGAGCAGTTCTTC. Translation gives CASSTGTGSYNEQFF. The full variable domain, in which reference TRBV18 and TRBJ2-1 provide the parts outside the CDR3, is NAGVMQNPRHLVRRRGQEARLRCSPMKGHSHVYWYRQLPEEGLKFMVYLQKENIIDESGMPKERFSAEFPKEGPSILRIQQVVRGDSAAYFCASSTGTGSYNEQFFGPGTRLTVL.

The J gene is TRBJ2-1, the V gene TRBV3-1 (or the pseudogene TRBV3-2); no firm D call. CDR1 LGHDT and CDR2 YNNKEL come from the germline V gene (reference sequence). Trimming shortened V by 2 bases and J by 9 bases, and 5 bases separated the two germline ends. There are 11 residues in the CDR3. Here the CDR3 DNA reads TGTGCCAGCAGCCAACCCGGTGAGCAGTTCTTC. Amino acids: CASSQPGEQFF.

The rearrangement joins TRBV6-5 to TRBJ1-3, with 8 bases identical to TRBD1. The CDR3 loop spans 16 amino acids. V lost 4 bases, J lost 6 bases, and 11 bases stayed unmatched. Per the germline V gene, CDR1 is MNHEY and CDR2 is SVGAGI. The DNA of the CDR3 is TGTGCCAGCAGTTTCCCCCCCGGACAGGGAACAAACACCATATATTTT. Protein: CASSFPPGQGTNTIYF.

This clone was seen once. The chain has TRBV3-1 (or the pseudogene TRBV3-2) and TRBJ1-4, with D perhaps TRBD1 (5 bases). Germline CDR1 and CDR2: LGHDT and YNNKEL (reference sequence). This CDR3 comprises 15 residues. V was trimmed by 0 bases and J by 8 bases, leaving 13 bases between them. The CDR3 DNA reads as TGTGCCAGCAGCCAAGATACGGGGGGAGTAGAAAAACTGTTTTTT. The encoded protein is CASSQDTGGVEKLFF.

The genes are TRBV30 and TRBJ1-4; possible D gene TRBD1, 5 bases. V was pared by 1 base and J by 11 bases, with 14 bases between. From germline, CDR1 is GTSNPN and CDR2 SVGIG (reference sequence). This CDR3 has 13 amino acids. In DNA form, the CDR3 reads TGTGCCTGGAGTGAAGCCGTGGGGGGTAAACTGTTTTTT. Protein: CAWSEAVGGKLFF.

CDR3: CASRGGGDRTEAFF. The CDR3 DNA is TGCGCCAGCAGGGGGGGTGGAGATCGGACTGAAGCTTTCTTT. The chain carries TRBV10-2 and TRBJ1-1, with a tentative D call TRBD1 (5 bases). The CDR3 consists of 14 residues. Looked up from germline, CDR1 is WSHSY and CDR2 is SAAADI. Trimming cost V 6 bases and J 5 bases, with 16 bases left between them.

The chain combines TRBV11-2 with TRBJ2-1; TRBD2 agrees at 14 bases. With V trimmed by 5 bases and J by 0 bases, 3 bases remained unmatched. The CDR3 extends over 17 amino acids. Germline V CDR1 and CDR2: SGHAT, FQNNGV. CDR3 sequence: CASSRTSGGSSYNEQFF. The DNA for the CDR3 is TGTGCCAGCAGCAGGACTAGCGGGGGGAGCTCCTACAATGAGCAGTTCTTC.

The chain joins TRBV19 to TRBJ2-7; TRBD1 matches 8 bases. V gave up 6 bases and J gave up 2 bases; unmatched junction bases: 6. CDR1 LNHDA and CDR2 SQIVND come from the germline V gene (reference sequence). This CDR3 has 14 residues. CDR3 nucleotides: TGTGCCAGTAGCCCAGGACAGGGACCCTACGAGCAGTACTTC. Amino acid sequence: CASSPGQGPYEQYF. Supplemented by reference TRBV19 and TRBJ2-7, the full variable domain reads DGGITQSPKYLFRKEGQNVTLSCEQNLNHDAMYWYRQDPGQGLRLIYYSQIVNDFQKGDIAEGYSVSREKKESFPLTVTSAQKNPTAFYLCASSPGQGPYEQYFGPGTRLTVT.

The V gene is TRBV2, the J gene TRBJ1-5; D is unresolved. Trimming took 2 bases from V and 6 from J, leaving 8 bases between them. CDR3 size: 13 residues. Germline V CDR1 and CDR2: SNHLY, FYNNEI. The CDR3, as DNA: TGTGCCAGCAGTGAAATTGAGGGTCAGCCCCAGCATTTT. It is translated as CASSEIEGQPQHF.

The chain couples TRBV7-2 to TRBJ2-3, with 11 bases aligning to TRBD2. CDR1 and CDR2 (germline): SGHTA, FQGNSA. Unmatched junction bases numbered 6, after V lost 2 bases and J lost 2 bases. This CDR3 is built from 17 residues. The CDR3, as DNA: TGTGCCAGCAGCTTATTGACTAGCGGGGCCTCCACAGATACGCAGTATTTT. Its protein is CASSLLTSGASTDTQYF.

The chain combines TRBV5-1 with TRBJ2-7; D is possibly TRBD1 (6 bases). This CDR3 has 13 amino acids. Trimming took 1 base from V and 3 from J, leaving 8 bases between them. Germline V gives CDR1 SGHRS, CDR2 YFSETQ. In nucleotides, the CDR3 is TGCGCCAGCAGCTTGCAGGGGATCTACGAGCAGTACTTC. Its translation: CASSLQGIYEQYF.

In DNA form, the CDR3 reads TGTGCCAGTAGTATCCAGGGGGCCGAGTCACCCCTCCACTTT. Its translation is CASSIQGAESPLHF. V gene TRBV19 combines with J gene TRBJ1-6, with 8 positions matching TRBD1. With 3 bases clipped from V and 10 bases from J, the junction kept 5 bases outside the gene matches. Germline assignment: CDR1 LNHDA and CDR2 SQIVND (reference sequence). The CDR3 runs 14 residues.

This clone was recorded once. The genes are TRBV11-2 and TRBJ1-3, with a possible D match to TRBD1 (6 bases). The germline V gene has CDR1 SGHAT and CDR2 FQNNGV. V was cut by 0 bases and J by 10 bases, with 7 bases left in between. CDR3 size: 12 residues. The DNA of the CDR3 is TGTGCCAGCAGCTTAGACAGGGGAACCATATATTTT. Protein sequence: CASSLDRGTIYF. Filled out from reference TRBV11-2 and TRBJ1-3, the complete variable domain reads EAGVAQSPRYKIIEKRQSVAFWCNPISGHATLYWYQQILGQGPKLLIQFQNNGVVDDSQLPKDRFSAERLKGVDSTLKIQPAKLEDSAVYLCASSLDRGTIYFGEGSWLTVV.

This rearrangement joins TRBV11-3 to TRBJ1-2; 7 bases line up with TRBD1. This CDR3 spans 18 amino acids. After removal of 10 bases from V and 0 bases from J, the junction contained 20 bases not matched to a gene. From germline, CDR1 is SGHNT and CDR2 YENEEA. The CDR3 protein is CAIQLCRRGRRTNYGYTF. The CDR3 DNA reads TGTGCCATCCAGCTTTGTAGGAGGGGGCGAAGGACTAACTATGGCTACACCTTC.

The chain couples TRBV25-1 to TRBJ2-5; tentatively, D is TRBD1 (6 bases). The V and J ends lost 3 bases and 3 bases respectively, with 11 bases between them. Germline V CDR1 and CDR2: MGHDK, SYGVNS. The CDR3 contains 14 residues. The CDR3 DNA reads as TGTGCCAGCAGTGAGGGGGCAATTAAAGAGACCCAGTACTTC. Amino acid sequence: CASSEGAIKETQYF.

The gene calls are TRBV5-4 and TRBJ1-2; D not certain. Trimming left V 5 bases short and J 0 bases short, with 14 bases between. The germline CDR1 and CDR2 sequences are SGHNT and YYREEE (reference sequence). There are 15 residues in the CDR3. The CDR3 reads CASSSSGFSNYGYTF. As DNA, the CDR3 is TGTGCCAGCAGTTCCTCGGGGTTTTCTAACTATGGCTACACCTTC. The full variable domain, with the rest looked up from reference TRBV5-4 and TRBJ1-2, is ETGVTQSPTHLIKTRGQQVTLRCSSQSGHNTVSWYQQALGQGPQFIFQYYREEENGRGNFPPRFSGLQFPNYSSELNVNALELDDSALYLCASSSSGFSNYGYTFGSGTRLTVV.

The rearrangement uses TRBV15 and TRBJ1-2; D might be TRBD1 (6 bases). Per the germline V gene, CDR1 is LNHNV and CDR2 is YYDKDF (reference sequence). V was pared by 5 bases and J by 5 bases, with 21 bases between. The CDR3 covers 16 residues. CDR3 sequence reads: CATSSLDRQNLYGYTF. The CDR3 DNA reads TGTGCCACCAGCTCTCTAGACAGGCAAAACCTGTATGGCTACACCTTC.

The CDR3 nucleotides are TGTGCCAGCAGTTACTCGGAGGTGAACACTGAAGCTTTCTTT. Protein product: CASSYSEVNTEAFF. The chain couples TRBV6-5 to TRBJ1-1; the D is unclear. V was cut by 0 bases and J by 0 bases, with 5 bases left in between. CDR3 length equals 14 residues. The germline CDR1 and CDR2 sequences are MNHEY and SVGAGI.

The chain has TRBV27 and TRBJ1-2, with 7 bases matching TRBD1. CDR1 is MNHEY, CDR2 SMNVEV, per germline (reference sequence). Losses at the gene ends were 5 bases for V and 12 bases for J; bases not matched to a gene: 15. The CDR3 spans 14 residues. The CDR3 region has the DNA TGTGCCAGCAGTCCCACAGGGGACGGGATTGGGAACACCTTC. Its protein is CASSPTGDGIGNTF.

This chain connects TRBV24-1 to TRBJ1-5; TRBD1 agrees at 7 bases. The trim removed 7 bases at V and 3 bases at J, leaving 8 bases unmatched. The CDR3 spans 15 residues. In germline, CDR1 is KGHDR, CDR2 SFDVKD. CDR3 protein: CATSGPGQANQPQHF. CDR3 DNA sequence: TGTGCCACCAGCGGACCAGGACAGGCCAATCAGCCCCAGCATTTT.

The V call is TRBV21-1, the J call TRBJ1-5. TRBV21-1 is a listed pseudogene. The CDR3 is 17 residues long. CDR3 loop: CASSKLRVGVGDQPQHF. The CDR3 coding sequence is TGTGCCAGCAGCAAATTGAGGGTAGGAGTAGGAGATCAGCCCCAGCATTTT.